The clone carrying this T cell receptor (beta chain) came up once. As yet, its antigen is unknown. The PCR used 52 TRBV and 13 TRBJ primers. Using immunoSEQ multiplex PCR, the repertoire was profiled, and TCRdb retains in-frame clones only, with some absent. The table lists 2,000 to 2,500 clones, approximately 90% of them singletons, with over 2.5% in the top ten. This sample was taken from a study of regulatory T cells. Study-level findings and limits: CD3G-deficient patients' regulatory T cells showed reduced Shannon diversity versus autologous conventional CD4+ and control regulatory cells. Patient repertoires had restricted TRB V-J pairs and skewed V and J usage, most in Tregs.

Patients, 2 to 39 years old, had expanded memory T-cell proportions. The germline gives CDR1 MDHEN, CDR2 SYDVKM. The CDR3 has 14 residues. The J segment lost 6 bases and the V segment lost 5 bases, leaving 6 bases of the junction unmatched. The chain carries TRBV28 and TRBJ2-7; 11 nucleotides match TRBD1. The sample consisted of CD4+ Tregs sorted from blood. This receptor was obtained from a child under 18 with CD3G deficiency. This chain's CDR3 is CASSRRTGGSEQYF. CDR3 sequence (DNA): TGTGCCAGCAGTCGTCGGACAGGGGGCAGCGAGCAGTACTTC.